Shown below are 28 T cell receptor beta chains from a single sample sequenced in a study of control samples from healthy donors and cancer patients. Method: immunoSEQ multiplex PCR; TCRdb's copy keeps in-frame clones and lacks some. Seen here are over 80,000 clones, about four fifths observed once, and the top ten hold about 2%. The sequencing input was blood. The receptor set was obtained from a man aged 55 to 70 in good health.

This rearrangement joins TRBV27 to TRBJ2-7; tentative D call: TRBD1 (5 bases). The CDR3 length is 13 residues. V dropped 3 bases and J dropped 2 bases, with 8 bases sitting between them. The V gene's germline CDR1 is MNHEY and CDR2 SMNVEV (reference sequence). The CDR3: CASSFRAAYEQYF. The CDR3 coding sequence is TGTGCCAGCAGTTTCAGGGCAGCCTACGAGCAGTACTTC.

This sequence joins TRBV13 and TRBJ2-7; 9 positions agree with TRBD1. The CDR3 covers 16 residues. In germline, CDR1 is PRHDT, CDR2 FYEKMQ (reference sequence). V shed 4 bases, J shed 7 bases, and the junction held 14 bases outside the gene matches. CDR3 amino acids: CASSSGQGRGVGEQYF. The DNA of the CDR3 is TGTGCCAGCAGCTCCGGACAGGGGCGTGGAGTGGGGGAGCAGTACTTC.

V is TRBV7-9 and J is TRBJ2-3; 9 bases align to TRBD1. CDR1 is SEHNR and CDR2 is FQNEAQ in the germline V gene (reference sequence). The CDR3 is 16 residues long. V dropped 5 bases and J dropped 4; count of bases not matched to a gene: 10. CDR3 loop: CASSTGQGFRSDTQYF. The CDR3 coding sequence is TGTGCCAGCAGCACCGGACAGGGGTTTCGCTCAGATACGCAGTATTTT.

The chain links TRBV6-5 to TRBJ1-1; D gene ambiguous. V lost 4 bases and J lost 6, with 15 bases in between. Germline values: CDR1 MNHEY, CDR2 SVGAGI. The CDR3 has 14 residues. This chain's CDR3 is CASSLINGEPEAFF. The DNA of the CDR3 is TGTGCCAGCAGTTTAATTAACGGTGAACCTGAAGCTTTCTTT.

There are a few counts of this clone. The chain couples TRBV7-9 to TRBJ1-1; maybe TRBD1 (5 bases). CDR3 length: 17 residues. The germline gives CDR1 SEHNR, CDR2 FQNEAQ (reference sequence). V lost 2 bases and J lost 1, with 17 bases in between. CDR3 region: CASSLPPVGGWNTEAFF. The DNA of the CDR3 is TGTGCCAGCAGCTTACCACCGGTGGGGGGTTGGAACACTGAAGCTTTCTTT.

The V gene is TRBV6-1, the J gene TRBJ2-7; maybe TRBD1 (6 bases). The CDR3 has 15 residues. V lost 1 base and J 1 base, leaving 11 bases between the germline ends. Germline CDR1 reads MNHNS; CDR2 reads SASEGT. CDR3 sequence (DNA): TGTGCCAGCAGTGAAGAGGTGACAGGATCCTACGAGCAGTACTTC. It is translated as CASSEEVTGSYEQYF.

The rearrangement links TRBV27 to TRBJ2-5; D may be TRBD1 (6 bases). The V end lost 1 base, the J end lost 5 bases, and 20 bases lay between the germline ends. The germline CDR1 and CDR2 sequences are MNHEY and SMNVEV (reference sequence). This CDR3 is built from 17 residues. The CDR3 DNA reads TGTGCCAGCAGTTTATATCCCAAGGGGGAGTTAGGGGAGACCCAGTACTTC. Translating it yields CASSLYPKGELGETQYF.

V is TRBV15 and J is TRBJ1-6, with a tentative D call TRBD1 (5 bases). V lost 3 bases and J 6 bases, leaving 15 bases between the germline ends. This CDR3 region has 16 residues. The V gene's germline CDR1 is LNHNV and CDR2 YYDKDF (reference sequence). The CDR3 DNA sequence: TGTGCCACCAGCAGGGGGGGAAGCGGTGGTAATTCACCCCTCCACTTT. Protein: CATSRGGSGGNSPLHF.

The V gene is TRBV28, the J gene TRBJ2-7, with 9 bases fitting TRBD1. Germline V lookup: CDR1 MDHEN, CDR2 SYDVKM. The trim removed 2 bases at V and 7 bases at J, leaving 6 bases unmatched. The CDR3 consists of 14 residues. The CDR3: CASSLEQGAKEQYF. DNA of the CDR3: TGTGCCAGCAGTTTAGAACAGGGGGCTAAGGAGCAGTACTTC. Full variable domain (rest looked up from reference TRBV28 and TRBJ2-7): DVKVTQSSRYLVKRTGEKVFLECVQDMDHENMFWYRQDPGLGLRLIYFSYDVKMKEKGDIPEGYSVSREKKERFSLILESASTNQTSMYLCASSLEQGAKEQYFGPGTRLTVT.

The rearrangement joins TRBV6-5 to TRBJ1-2; a possible D gene is TRBD1 (5 bases). V dropped 4 bases and J dropped 8 bases, with 11 bases sitting between them. The CDR3 sequence is 12 residues long. Germline V gene sequence: CDR1 MNHEY, CDR2 SVGAGI. CDR3: CASSSPRDGYTF. The CDR3 DNA is TGTGCCAGCAGTTCCCCTAGGGACGGCTACACCTTC.

The chain links TRBV7-9 to TRBJ1-1, with TRBD1 matching 10 bases. Trimming removed 5 bases from V and 0 bases from J; junction bases left unmatched: 6. Per germline, CDR1 SEHNR and CDR2 FQNEAQ (reference sequence). CDR3 size: 16 residues. The CDR3, as DNA: TGTGCCAGCAGCCCGCGGACAGGGGGAATGAACACTGAAGCTTTCTTT. This sequence encodes CASSPRTGGMNTEAFF.

The rearrangement uses TRBV10-3 and TRBJ1-5; tentative D call: TRBD1 (5 bases). Trimming took 0 bases from V and 5 from J, leaving 11 bases between them. The CDR3 is made up of 15 amino acids. Per the germline V gene, CDR1 is ENHRY and CDR2 is SYGVKD. The DNA of the CDR3 is TGTGCCATCAGTGAGTCAGGGGTAGGTGATCAGCCCCAGCATTTT. This sequence encodes CAISESGVGDQPQHF.

The chain combines TRBV7-2 with TRBJ1-4; D uncertain. V dropped 1 base and J dropped 8 bases, with 11 bases sitting between them. CDR1 and CDR2 (germline): SGHTA, FQGNSA. The CDR3 spans 14 residues. CDR3 in amino acids: CASSLGGGVEKLFF. CDR3 coding DNA: TGTGCCAGCAGCTTAGGGGGAGGTGTGGAAAAACTGTTTTTT.

This clone was observed a handful of times. This chain's CDR3 is CASSVAYAGAFNTEAFF. The CDR3 nucleotides are TGTGCCAGCAGCGTAGCTTATGCGGGGGCCTTTAACACTGAAGCTTTCTTT. This chain uses TRBV9 with TRBJ1-1; D is perhaps TRBD1 (6 bases). The ends were cut back, 0 bases at V and 2 bases at J, with 17 bases in the middle. Per germline, CDR1 SGDLS and CDR2 YYNGEE. The CDR3 covers 17 residues. The full variable domain, with the rest looked up from reference TRBV9 and TRBJ1-1, is DSGVTQTPKHLITATGQRVTLRCSPRSGDLSVYWYQQSLDQGLQFLIQYYNGEERAKGNILERFSAQQFPDLHSELNLSSLELGDSALYFCASSVAYAGAFNTEAFFGQGTRLTVV.

V and J are TRBV2 and TRBJ1-1; D gene ambiguous. V was pared by 4 bases and J by 11 bases, with 14 bases between. The germline V gene has CDR1 SNHLY and CDR2 FYNNEI. CDR3 length equals 12 residues. The CDR3 reads CASSGPSYLAFF. Written as DNA, the CDR3 is TGTGCCAGCAGTGGCCCGAGTTACTTGGCTTTCTTT.

V gene TRBV7-9 combines with J gene TRBJ2-3, with no clear D. Trimming pared 3 bases from V and 5 bases from J, leaving 6 bases between. Germline-derived CDR1 and CDR2 are SEHNR and FQNEAQ (reference sequence). The CDR3 length is 12 residues. CDR3 loop: CASSFSQDTQYF. CDR3 DNA: TGTGCCAGCAGCTTTTCGCAAGATACGCAGTATTTT.

The CDR3, as DNA: TGTGCCAGCAGTCCGGGGACAGGGTTTAGCAATCAGCCCCAGCATTTT. This sequence encodes CASSPGTGFSNQPQHF. The chain combines TRBV7-8 with TRBJ1-5, with TRBD1 matching over 9 bases. After removal of 6 bases from V and 0 bases from J, the junction contained 6 bases not matched to a gene. Germline V gene data show CDR1 as SGHVS and CDR2 as FQNEAQ. This CDR3 is 16 amino acids long.

The rearrangement links TRBV5-1 to TRBJ2-3, with TRBD2 matching 13 bases. CDR1 and CDR2 from the germline V gene are SGHRS and YFSETQ. The V and J ends lost 4 bases and 1 base, in that order; junction bases with no gene match: 6. This CDR3 region has 17 residues. CDR3 protein: CASSRVGLAGGTDTQYF. Written as DNA, the CDR3 is TGCGCCAGCAGCCGGGTAGGACTAGCGGGGGGCACAGATACGCAGTATTTT.

The chain couples TRBV2 to TRBJ1-2; weak D call: TRBD1 (6 bases). CDR1 is SNHLY and CDR2 is FYNNEI in the germline V gene. The CDR3 spans 18 residues. Trimming shortened V by 3 bases and J by 7 bases, and 27 bases separated the two germline ends. CDR3 residues: CASSEEASRDTSQLGYTF. CDR3 sequence (DNA): TGTGCCAGCAGTGAGGAGGCGTCCCGGGACACCTCCCAGCTTGGCTACACCTTC.

The rearrangement links TRBV30 to TRBJ2-3; 8 nucleotides line up with TRBD1. The ends lost 4 bases at V and 0 bases at J; junction bases unmatched: 9. The CDR3 contains 16 residues. The germline V gene encodes CDR1 GTSNPN and CDR2 SVGIG (reference sequence). The CDR3 is CAWTDQDRESTDTQYF. In nucleotides, the CDR3 is TGTGCCTGGACCGATCAGGACAGGGAAAGCACAGATACGCAGTATTTT.

The table lists this clone with a count of one. The chain carries TRBV10-1 and TRBJ2-4; D is ambiguous. Trimming shortened V by 11 bases and J by 1 base, and 9 bases separated the two germline ends. Germline CDR1 and CDR2: WNHNN and SYGVQD (reference sequence). This CDR3 has 12 residues. CDR3 region: CAGYDAKNIQYF. The DNA of the CDR3 is TGCGCCGGCTACGACGCCAAAAACATTCAGTACTTC.

The chain couples TRBV11-2 to TRBJ2-1, with 8 nucleotides matching TRBD1. This CDR3 contains 15 residues. V was clipped by 5 bases and J by 0 bases; unmatched bases: 3. Germline-derived CDR1 and CDR2 are SGHAT and FQNNGV. The CDR3, as DNA: TGTGCCAGCAGCCGGGGACAGGACTCCTACAATGAGCAGTTCTTC. It codes for CASSRGQDSYNEQFF.

The chain couples TRBV7-6 to TRBJ1-1, with a weak D call TRBD1 (5 bases). CDR3 size: 11 residues. The V and J ends lost 6 bases and 9 bases respectively, with 11 bases between them. CDR1 and CDR2 (germline): SGHVS, FNYEAQ. The CDR3 sequence: CASSPGGKAFF. In DNA, the CDR3 is TGTGCCAGCAGTCCGGGGGGGAAAGCTTTCTTT.

This chain uses TRBV5-5 with TRBJ2-3; D perhaps matches TRBD2 (5 bases). Germline V CDR1 and CDR2: SGHKS, YYEKEE (reference sequence). CDR3 length: 16 amino acids. Trimming removed 4 bases at V and 1 base at J, with 16 bases between. Written as DNA, the CDR3 is TGTGCCAGCAGCCCCTGGCCTGCGGGCCGCACAGATACGCAGTATTTT. Translated: CASSPWPAGRTDTQYF.

Worth noting for this clone: Different DNA sequences within this sample yield the same CDR3. The chain links TRBV30 to TRBJ2-5, with D maybe TRBD2 (6 bases). The V gene lost 0 bases and the J gene lost 5 bases, with 10 bases spanning the gap. The CDR3 spans 13 residues. From germline, CDR1 is GTSNPN and CDR2 SVGIG (reference sequence). CDR3 residues: CAWSVRGRETQYF. DNA of the CDR3: TGTGCCTGGAGTGTAAGAGGGAGGGAGACCCAGTACTTC.

The V gene is TRBV6-1, the J gene TRBJ2-1, with D possibly matching TRBD1 (5 bases). Trimming took 2 bases from V and 5 from J, leaving 7 bases between them. From germline, CDR1 is MNHNS and CDR2 SASEGT. CDR3 size: 13 residues. The chain's CDR3 is CASSEQGHNEQFF. The CDR3, as DNA: TGTGCCAGCAGTGAACAGGGCCACAATGAGCAGTTCTTC.

The V call is TRBV5-1, the J call TRBJ2-7; 9 bases line up with TRBD1. Germline CDR1 SGHRS, CDR2 YFSETQ. The CDR3 runs 13 residues. Trimming at V came to 4 bases and at J to 5 bases, leaving 4 bases not matched to a gene. In nucleotides, the CDR3 is TGCGCCAGCAGCGGGACAGGGAACGACGAGCAGTACTTC. Translating gives CASSGTGNDEQYF.

The CDR3 loop reads CASSLSASYEQYF. The CDR3 coding sequence is TGTGCCAGCAGTTTGTCTGCCTCCTACGAGCAGTACTTC. The genes are TRBV27 and TRBJ2-7; D gene uncertain. The length of the CDR3 is 13 residues. V dropped 3 bases and J dropped 0 bases, with 6 bases sitting between them. Germline CDR1 reads MNHEY; CDR2 reads SMNVEV (reference sequence).